Presented here are 26 T cell receptor beta chains from one specimen sequenced in a study of blood T cells in healthy people across ages. Next came a second PCR, run for about 7 to 11 cycles, which used a sample-barcoded 5' primer along with a J-beta primer mix. TCRdb fed the 5' RACE reads into MiXCR, producing one record per CDR3 protein. The sample yields about a million distinct CDR3 sequences, roughly 43% seen once. Sequencing was carried out using blood. The source is a man between 25 and 39 years old in good health.

This rearrangement joins TRBV30 to TRBJ1-5; a weak D match, TRBD1 (6 bases). Germline CDR1 GTSNPN, CDR2 SVGIG (reference sequence). This CDR3 spans 13 amino acids. V was shortened by 1 base and J by 5 bases, with 9 bases between the two germline ends. CDR3 residues: CAWSAQGYQPQHF. As DNA, the CDR3 is TGTGCCTGGAGTGCACAGGGATATCAGCCCCAGCATTTT.

This clonotype occurred a few times. The chain carries TRBV25-1 and TRBJ2-7; TRBD1 might be the D (6 bases). From germline, CDR1 is MGHDK and CDR2 SYGVNS. Trimming removed 4 bases from V and 0 bases from J, with 13 bases in between. The CDR3 length is 15 residues. The CDR3 reads CASSGWGQDSYEQYF. CDR3 DNA sequence: TGTGCCAGCAGTGGATGGGGGCAGGACTCCTACGAGCAGTACTTC.

Details on this clonotype: At one end, the junction sequence differs from germline, possibly due to a read error. J is TRBJ1-1 and V is TRBV28; 9 bases are a match to TRBD1. This CDR3 is 15 amino acids long. Germline V lookup: CDR1 MDHEN, CDR2 SYDVKM. Here the CDR3 reads CASSPGDRVNTEAFF. Written as DNA, the CDR3 is TGCGCCAGCAGCCCCGGGGACAGGGTGAACACTGAAGCTTTCTTT.

The chain recombines TRBV27 with TRBJ2-1, with D unclear. The germline V gene has CDR1 MNHEY and CDR2 SMNVEV (reference sequence). V was trimmed by 3 bases and J by 7 bases, leaving 13 bases between them. The CDR3 is made up of 14 amino acids. CDR3 amino acids: CASSLTFKGNEQFF. The CDR3 DNA sequence: TGTGCCAGCAGTTTGACGTTTAAGGGAAATGAGCAGTTCTTC.

A remark on this clonotype: The junction departs from the called germline gene at one end, perhaps through a read error. The V and J genes are TRBV7-7 and TRBJ2-3; TRBD1 agrees at 8 bases. Germline CDR1 and CDR2: SSHAT and FNYEAQ (reference sequence). The CDR3 covers 15 residues. As DNA, the CDR3 is TGTGCTAGCAGCCGCGGACAGGGTTCGACAGATACGCGGTATTTT. Protein: CASSRGQGSTDTRYF.

This clonotype showed up just a few times. This sequence joins TRBV9 and TRBJ2-7; no clear D gene. The CDR3 spans 15 residues. The germline gives CDR1 SGDLS, CDR2 YYNGEE. Trimming removed 0 bases at V and 2 bases at J, with 12 bases between. The CDR3 DNA sequence: TGTGCCAGCAGCGTAGCACCTGAGCTCCCCTACGAGCAGTACTTC. Its translation is CASSVAPELPYEQYF.

The V gene is TRBV11-2, the J gene TRBJ2-3, with D possibly TRBD2 on 6 matching bases. Deletions cut 1 base from V and 1 base from J, with 12 bases between. Germline V CDR1 and CDR2: SGHAT, FQNNGV. This CDR3 contains 16 residues. DNA for the CDR3: TGTGCCAGCAGCTTAGGTCGGGTAGCGGGCACAGATACGCAGTATTTT. Translating it yields CASSLGRVAGTDTQYF.

The chain employs TRBV6-6 and TRBJ2-2; D unresolved. Trimming stripped 7 bases from V and 5 bases from J, with 11 bases between. This CDR3 spans 13 amino acids. The V gene's germline CDR1 is MNHNY and CDR2 SVGAGI (reference sequence). The chain's CDR3 is CASTIIETGELFF. CDR3 in DNA: TGTGCCAGCACCATAATTGAGACCGGGGAGCTGTTTTTT.

The V gene is TRBV5-1, the J gene TRBJ2-3; possible D gene TRBD2, 6 bases. The V and J ends lost 2 bases and 1 base respectively, with 11 bases between them. The CDR3 runs 15 residues. CDR1 is SGHRS and CDR2 is YFSETQ in the germline V gene. CDR3 nucleotides: TGCGCCAGCAGCTTCGGACTATCAGGCACAGATACGCAGTATTTT. Protein product: CASSFGLSGTDTQYF.

The V call is TRBV7-8, the J call TRBJ2-3, with 8 bases aligning to TRBD2. Germline CDR1 reads SGHVS; CDR2 reads FQNEAQ. The CDR3 runs 18 residues. V lost 5 bases to trimming and J lost 0 bases; unmatched junction nucleotides: 13. The CDR3 DNA is TGTGCCAGCAGCCCCCGCAGAATAGCGGGGACCAGCACAGATACGCAGTATTTT. Encoded protein: CASSPRRIAGTSTDTQYF.

Of note for this clonotype: An end of the junction does not agree with germline; a read error may underlie this. This sequence joins TRBV6-5 and TRBJ2-7; tentatively, D is TRBD2 (5 bases). CDR3 size: 16 residues. Germline V gene lookup returns CDR1 MNHEY and CDR2 SVGAGI. In nucleotides, the CDR3 is TGTGCCAGCAGTCACTCGGGAATTATTAAAACCTACGAGCAGTACTTC. Its protein is CASSHSGIIKTYEQYF.

The chain employs TRBV7-2 and TRBJ2-3; 12 bases match TRBD2. The V and J ends lost 3 bases and 4 bases, in that order; junction bases with no gene match: 2. The CDR3 runs to 15 residues. Germline-derived CDR1 and CDR2 are SGHTA and FQGNSA. In nucleotides, the CDR3 is TGTGCCAGCAGCTTTCCTAGCGGGGGGGCAGATACGCAGTATTTT. It specifies CASSFPSGGADTQYF.

This chain connects TRBV12-3 or TRBV12-4 to TRBJ2-1; TRBD2 agrees at 10 bases. V gave up 6 bases and J gave up 5 bases; unmatched junction bases: 7. CDR3 length equals 15 residues. Here the CDR3 DNA reads TGTGCCAGCAGGACTCTAGCGGGGGCCAACAATGAGCAGTTCTTC. It specifies CASRTLAGANNEQFF.

This rearrangement joins TRBV10-3 to TRBJ2-7; D unresolved. Germline CDR1 is ENHRY and CDR2 is SYGVKD. The CDR3 spans 13 residues. V dropped 6 bases and J dropped 4 bases, with 13 bases sitting between them. CDR3 amino acids: CAISANKGYEQYF. The CDR3 nucleotides read TGTGCCATCAGCGCAAACAAAGGGTACGAGCAGTACTTC.

The rearrangement joins TRBV24-1 to TRBJ2-5, with TRBD2 matching 9 bases. The V segment lost 2 bases and the J segment 5 bases; nucleotides outside the gene matches: 5. The CDR3 runs 15 residues. Germline loops: CDR1 KGHDR, CDR2 SFDVKD. DNA for the CDR3: TGTGCCACCAGTGATTCGGGACTAGCTAGGGAGACCCAGTACTTC. This encodes CATSDSGLARETQYF.

V gene TRBV14 combines with J gene TRBJ2-3, with 7 nucleotides matching TRBD1. This CDR3 has 17 amino acids. V gave up 2 bases and J gave up 6 bases; unmatched junction bases: 14. Germline-derived CDR1 and CDR2 are SGHDN and FVKESK. As DNA, the CDR3 is TGTGCCAGCAGCCAAAATGAATGGGGACAGATTCTCGATACGCAGTATTTT. Amino acid sequence: CASSQNEWGQILDTQYF.

The rearrangement uses TRBV11-3 and TRBJ2-1; the D gene is possibly TRBD2 (5 bases). CDR1 SGHNT and CDR2 YENEEA come from the germline V gene. CDR3 size: 12 residues. Between the trimmed V and J ends, which lost 5 bases and 9 bases, there was a span of 11 bases. CDR3 protein: CASSEGSGEQFF. CDR3 coding DNA: TGTGCCAGCAGCGAAGGAAGCGGTGAGCAGTTCTTC.

This clonotype has more than one count but fewer than ten. V usage is TRBV29-1 and J usage is TRBJ2-3, with D perhaps given as TRBD1 or TRBD2 (6 bases each). CDR1 is SQVTM and CDR2 is ANQGSEA in the germline V gene. The CDR3 totals 14 residues. The CDR3 reads CSVGGWASTDTQYF. In nucleotides, the CDR3 is TGCAGTGTGGGGGGCTGGGCTAGCACAGATACGCAGTATTTT.

The CDR3 is CASSPGTGGAAIPSDDEQFF. CDR3 DNA sequence: TGCGCCAGCAGCCCAGGGACAGGGGGCGCTGCTATTCCCTCGGACGATGAGCAGTTCTTC. This chain uses TRBV5-1 with TRBJ2-1, with 12 bases lining up with TRBD1. After removal of 4 bases from V and 8 bases from J, the junction contained 22 bases not matched to a gene. This CDR3 is built from 20 residues. Germline assignment: CDR1 SGHRS and CDR2 YFSETQ.

The chain joins TRBV5-1 to TRBJ1-2; a weak D match, TRBD1 (5 bases). V was trimmed by 0 bases and J by 4 bases, leaving 16 bases between them. The CDR3 has 16 amino acids. Germline lookup yields CDR1 SGHRS and CDR2 YFSETQ. DNA of the CDR3: TGCGCCAGCAGCTTGGGCCCAGGGCACACGGTCTATGGCTACACCTTC. This gives the protein CASSLGPGHTVYGYTF. The full variable domain, its missing parts supplied by reference TRBV5-1 and TRBJ1-2, is KAGVTQTPRYLIKTRGQQVTLSCSPISGHRSVSWYQQTPGQGLQFLFEYFSETQRNKGNFPGRFSGRQFSNSRSEMNVSTLELGDSALYLCASSLGPGHTVYGYTFGSGTRLTVV.

The sample holds a few counts of this clonotype. J is TRBJ2-7 and V is TRBV10-3; TRBD1 aligns across 8 bases. Germline values: CDR1 ENHRY, CDR2 SYGVKD. V trimming: 6 bases; J trimming: 2 bases; junction bases outside the gene matches: 6. The CDR3 covers 14 residues. The CDR3 DNA reads as TGTGCCATCAGGTCGGGACAGGACACCTACGAGCAGTACTTC. Protein sequence: CAIRSGQDTYEQYF.

The chain joins TRBV28 to TRBJ1-5; the D gene is possibly TRBD1 (6 bases). Germline V gene sequence: CDR1 MDHEN, CDR2 SYDVKM. The CDR3 length is 13 residues. V was trimmed by 7 bases and J by 7 bases, leaving 14 bases between them. As DNA, the CDR3 is TGTGCCAGCAATGGGGGGCTTGGGCAGCCCCAGCATTTT. It is translated as CASNGGLGQPQHF.

The CDR3 DNA follows: TGTGCCAGCACCGACTCCCAGCGGGGAAACGAGCAGTACTTC. Protein: CASTDSQRGNEQYF. V and J are TRBV7-2 and TRBJ2-7; 7 nucleotides agree with TRBD2. Germline CDR1 SGHTA, CDR2 FQGNSA. With V trimmed by 7 bases and J by 5 bases, 11 bases remained unmatched. The CDR3 is 14 residues long.

V is TRBV9 and J is TRBJ1-6, with 10 bases fitting TRBD1. V shed 0 bases and J 7 bases; nucleotides not matched to a gene: 1. Germline CDR1 SGDLS, CDR2 YYNGEE. This CDR3 contains 15 residues. DNA of the CDR3: TGTGCCAGCAGCGTAGAGGGACAGGGGAATTCACCCCTCCACTTT. Translated: CASSVEGQGNSPLHF.

The J gene is TRBJ2-7, the V gene TRBV30, with 8 bases that match TRBD2. The CDR3 runs to 16 residues. Germline CDR1 and CDR2: GTSNPN and SVGIG (reference sequence). V shed 1 base, J shed 7 bases, and the junction held 15 bases outside the gene matches. The CDR3 coding sequence is TGTGCCTGGAGTGGGCAAGGCGGGGGGAGATACAATGAGCAGTACTTC. This encodes CAWSGQGGGRYNEQYF.

This clonotype was seen just once. The gene calls are TRBV5-1 and TRBJ2-7; D is ambiguous. The length of the CDR3 is 14 residues. The germline V gene encodes CDR1 SGHRS and CDR2 YFSETQ. V dropped 0 bases and J dropped 2 bases, with 9 bases sitting between them. The CDR3 spells CASSLVVSPYEQYF. CDR3 DNA sequence: TGCGCCAGCAGCTTGGTTGTCTCCCCCTACGAGCAGTACTTC.